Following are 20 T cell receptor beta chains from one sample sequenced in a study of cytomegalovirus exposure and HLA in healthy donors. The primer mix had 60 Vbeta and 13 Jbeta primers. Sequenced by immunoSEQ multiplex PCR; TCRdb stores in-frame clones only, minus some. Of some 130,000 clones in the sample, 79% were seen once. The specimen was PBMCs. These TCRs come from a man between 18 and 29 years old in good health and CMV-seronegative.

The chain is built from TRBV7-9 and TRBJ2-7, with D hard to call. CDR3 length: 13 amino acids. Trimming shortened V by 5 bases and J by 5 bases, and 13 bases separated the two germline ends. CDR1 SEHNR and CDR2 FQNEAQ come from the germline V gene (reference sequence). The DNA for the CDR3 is TGTGCCAGCAGCCTCAAGATACACCACGAGCAGTACTTC. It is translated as CASSLKIHHEQYF.

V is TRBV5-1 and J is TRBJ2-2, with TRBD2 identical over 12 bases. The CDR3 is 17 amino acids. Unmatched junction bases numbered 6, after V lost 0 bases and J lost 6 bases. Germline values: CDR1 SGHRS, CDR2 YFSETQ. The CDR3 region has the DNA TGCGCCAGCAGCTTGGGGACTAGCGGGAAGACGTCCGGGGAGCTGTTTTTT. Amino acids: CASSLGTSGKTSGELFF.

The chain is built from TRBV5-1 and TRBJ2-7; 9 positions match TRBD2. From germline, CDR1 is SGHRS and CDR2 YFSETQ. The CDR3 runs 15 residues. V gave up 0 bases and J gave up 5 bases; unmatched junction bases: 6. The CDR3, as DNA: TGCGCCAGCAGCTTGGAAGGCGGGAGGGCCAACGAGCAGTACTTC. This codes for CASSLEGGRANEQYF.

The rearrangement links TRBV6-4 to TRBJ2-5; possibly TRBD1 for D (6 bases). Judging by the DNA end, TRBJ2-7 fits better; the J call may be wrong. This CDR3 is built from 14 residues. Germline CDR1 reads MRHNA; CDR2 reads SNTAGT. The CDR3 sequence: CASLTDRSSHEQYF. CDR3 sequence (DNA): TGTGCCAGCCTTACGGACAGAAGCTCGCACGAGCAGTACTTC.

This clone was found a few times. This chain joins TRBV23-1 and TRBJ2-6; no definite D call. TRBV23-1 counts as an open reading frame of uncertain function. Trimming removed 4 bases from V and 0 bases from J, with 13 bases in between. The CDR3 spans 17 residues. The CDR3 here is CASSRRTRLSGANVLTF. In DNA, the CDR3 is TGCGCCAGCAGTCGACGAACCAGACTCTCTGGGGCCAACGTCCTGACTTTC.

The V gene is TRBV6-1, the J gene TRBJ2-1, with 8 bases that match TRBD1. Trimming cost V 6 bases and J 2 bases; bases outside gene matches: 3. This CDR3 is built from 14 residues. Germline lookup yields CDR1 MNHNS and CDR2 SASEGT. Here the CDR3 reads CASRETGAYNEQFF. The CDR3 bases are TGTGCCAGCAGGGAGACAGGGGCCTACAATGAGCAGTTCTTC.

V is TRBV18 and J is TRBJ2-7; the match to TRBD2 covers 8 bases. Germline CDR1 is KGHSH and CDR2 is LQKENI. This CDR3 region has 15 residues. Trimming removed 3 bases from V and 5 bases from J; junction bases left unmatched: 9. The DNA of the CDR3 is TGTGCCAGCTCACCCCTCGAAGCGGGAGTGGACGAGCAGTACGTC. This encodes CASSPLEAGVDEQYV.

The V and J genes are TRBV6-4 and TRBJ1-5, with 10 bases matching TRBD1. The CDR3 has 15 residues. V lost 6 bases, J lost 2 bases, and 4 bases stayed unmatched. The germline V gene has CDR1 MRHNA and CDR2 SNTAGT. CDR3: CASRRTGGRNQPQHF. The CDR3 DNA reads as TGTGCCAGCAGGAGGACAGGGGGTCGCAATCAGCCCCAGCATTTT.

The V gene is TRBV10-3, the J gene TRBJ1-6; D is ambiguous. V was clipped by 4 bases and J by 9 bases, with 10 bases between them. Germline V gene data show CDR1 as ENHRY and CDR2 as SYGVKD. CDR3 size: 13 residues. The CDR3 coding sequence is TGTGCCATCAGTGGCAGTAGCACTTCACCCCTCCACTTT. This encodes CAISGSSTSPLHF.

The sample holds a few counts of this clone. CDR3 in amino acids: CASSVSLDSYNEQFF. The CDR3 DNA follows: TGTGCCAGCAGCGTGAGCTTAGACTCCTACAATGAGCAGTTCTTC. The chain combines TRBV9 with TRBJ2-1; D gene ambiguous. Trimming pared 2 bases from V and 0 bases from J, leaving 9 bases between. The length of the CDR3 is 15 residues. The germline V gene encodes CDR1 SGDLS and CDR2 YYNGEE.

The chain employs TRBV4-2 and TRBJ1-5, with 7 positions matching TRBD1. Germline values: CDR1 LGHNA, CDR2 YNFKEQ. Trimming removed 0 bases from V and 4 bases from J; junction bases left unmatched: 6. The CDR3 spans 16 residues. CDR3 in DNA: TGTGCCAGCAGCCAAGATCGGACAGGTCATAATCAGCCCCAGCATTTT. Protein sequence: CASSQDRTGHNQPQHF.

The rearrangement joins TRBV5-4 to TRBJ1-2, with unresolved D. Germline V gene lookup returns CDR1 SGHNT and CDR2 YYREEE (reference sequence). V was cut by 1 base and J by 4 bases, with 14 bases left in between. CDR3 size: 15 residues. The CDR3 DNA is TGTGCCAGCAGCTTGCAAAGCAGCGGGGTCTATGGCTACACCTTC. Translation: CASSLQSSGVYGYTF. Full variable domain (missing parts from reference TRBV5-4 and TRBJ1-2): ETGVTQSPTHLIKTRGQQVTLRCSSQSGHNTVSWYQQALGQGPQFIFQYYREEENGRGNFPPRFSGLQFPNYSSELNVNALELDDSALYLCASSLQSSGVYGYTFGSGTRLTVV.

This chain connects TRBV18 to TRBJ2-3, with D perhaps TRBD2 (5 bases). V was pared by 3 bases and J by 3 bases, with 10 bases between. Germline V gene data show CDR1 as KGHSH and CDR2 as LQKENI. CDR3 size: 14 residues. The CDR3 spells CASSPGSGTDTQYF. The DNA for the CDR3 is TGTGCCAGCTCACCGGGGAGTGGGACAGATACGCAGTATTTT.

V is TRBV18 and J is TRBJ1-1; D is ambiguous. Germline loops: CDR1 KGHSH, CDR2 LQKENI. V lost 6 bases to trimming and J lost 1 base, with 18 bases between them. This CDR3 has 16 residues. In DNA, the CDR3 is TGTGCCAGCTCTCCTACAGCGGCCCAGGCGAACACTGAAGCTTTCTTT. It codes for CASSPTAAQANTEAFF.

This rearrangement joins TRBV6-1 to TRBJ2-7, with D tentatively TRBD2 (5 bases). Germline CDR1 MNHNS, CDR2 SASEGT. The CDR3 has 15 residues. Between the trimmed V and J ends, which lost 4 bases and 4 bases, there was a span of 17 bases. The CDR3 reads CASSAPPLAEYEQYV. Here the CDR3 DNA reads TGTGCCAGCAGTGCACCCCCGCTAGCCGAATACGAGCAGTACGTC.

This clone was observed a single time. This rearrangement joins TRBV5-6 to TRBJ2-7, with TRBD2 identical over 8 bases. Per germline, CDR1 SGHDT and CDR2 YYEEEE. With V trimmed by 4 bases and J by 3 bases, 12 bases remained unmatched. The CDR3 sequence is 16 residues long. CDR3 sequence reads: CASSEASSGLLYEQYF. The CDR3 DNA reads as TGTGCCAGCAGCGAGGCTTCTAGCGGGCTCCTCTACGAGCAGTACTTC.

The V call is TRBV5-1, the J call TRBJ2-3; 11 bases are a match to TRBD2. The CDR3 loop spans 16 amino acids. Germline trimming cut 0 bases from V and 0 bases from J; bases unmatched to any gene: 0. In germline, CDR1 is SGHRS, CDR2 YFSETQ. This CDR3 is CASSLVAGGSTDTQYF. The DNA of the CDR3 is TGCGCCAGCAGCTTGGTAGCGGGAGGGAGCACAGATACGCAGTATTTT.

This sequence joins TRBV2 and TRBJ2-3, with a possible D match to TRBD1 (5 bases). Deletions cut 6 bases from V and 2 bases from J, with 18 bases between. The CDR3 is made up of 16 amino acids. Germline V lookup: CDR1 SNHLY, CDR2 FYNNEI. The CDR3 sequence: CASRRTRQGSTDTQYF. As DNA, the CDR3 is TGTGCCAGCAGGCGAACGAGGCAGGGCTCCACAGATACGCAGTATTTT.

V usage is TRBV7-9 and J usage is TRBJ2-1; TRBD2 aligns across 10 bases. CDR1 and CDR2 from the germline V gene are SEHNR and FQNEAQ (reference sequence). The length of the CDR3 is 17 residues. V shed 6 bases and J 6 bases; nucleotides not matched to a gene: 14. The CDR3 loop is CASRSNLRLAGPNEQFF. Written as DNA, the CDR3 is TGTGCCAGCAGGTCGAACCTACGACTAGCGGGTCCCAATGAGCAGTTCTTC.

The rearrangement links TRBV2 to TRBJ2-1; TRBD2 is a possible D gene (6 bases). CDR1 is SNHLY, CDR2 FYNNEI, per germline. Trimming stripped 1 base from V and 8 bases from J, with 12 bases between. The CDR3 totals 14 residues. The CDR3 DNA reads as TGTGCCAGCAGTGAAGAGGGACTGAGTCATGAGCAGTTCTTC. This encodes CASSEEGLSHEQFF.